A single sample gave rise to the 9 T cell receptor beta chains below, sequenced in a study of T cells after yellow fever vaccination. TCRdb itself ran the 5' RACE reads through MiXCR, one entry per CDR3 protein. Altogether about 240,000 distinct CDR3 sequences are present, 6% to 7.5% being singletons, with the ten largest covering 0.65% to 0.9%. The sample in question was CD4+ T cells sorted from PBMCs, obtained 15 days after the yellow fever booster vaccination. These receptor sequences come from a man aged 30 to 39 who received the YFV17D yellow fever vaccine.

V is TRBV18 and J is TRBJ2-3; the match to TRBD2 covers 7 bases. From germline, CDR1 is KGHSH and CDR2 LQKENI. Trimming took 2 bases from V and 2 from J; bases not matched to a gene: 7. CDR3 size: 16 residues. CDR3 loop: CASSPWASGNTDTQYF. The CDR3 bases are TGTGCCAGCTCACCATGGGCTAGCGGAAACACAGATACGCAGTATTTT.

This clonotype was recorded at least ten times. CDR3 DNA sequence: TGTGCCAGCAGCGTAGTACTAGAGGGCGAGCAGTACTTC. It encodes CASSVVLEGEQYF. The chain joins TRBV9 to TRBJ2-7; TRBD2 is a possible D gene (5 bases). This CDR3 region has 13 residues. V lost 0 bases and J lost 6, with 10 bases in between. Germline V CDR1 and CDR2: SGDLS, YYNGEE.

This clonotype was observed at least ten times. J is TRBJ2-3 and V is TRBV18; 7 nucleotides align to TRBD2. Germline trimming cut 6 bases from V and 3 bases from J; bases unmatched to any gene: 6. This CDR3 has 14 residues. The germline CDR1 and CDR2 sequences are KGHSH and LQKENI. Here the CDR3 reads CASSWEGRTDTQYF. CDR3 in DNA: TGTGCCAGCTCTTGGGAGGGCCGGACAGATACGCAGTATTTT. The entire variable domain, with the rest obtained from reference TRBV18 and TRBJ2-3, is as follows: NAGVMQNPRHLVRRRGQEARLRCSPMKGHSHVYWYRQLPEEGLKFMVYLQKENIIDESGMPKERFSAEFPKEGPSILRIQQVVRGDSAAYFCASSWEGRTDTQYFGPGTRLTVL.

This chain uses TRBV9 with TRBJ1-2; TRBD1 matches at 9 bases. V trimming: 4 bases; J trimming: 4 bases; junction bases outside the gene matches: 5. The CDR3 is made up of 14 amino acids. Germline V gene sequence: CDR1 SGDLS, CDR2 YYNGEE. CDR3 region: CASSLGQGVYGYTF. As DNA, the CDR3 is TGTGCCAGCAGCTTGGGACAGGGAGTCTATGGCTACACCTTC.

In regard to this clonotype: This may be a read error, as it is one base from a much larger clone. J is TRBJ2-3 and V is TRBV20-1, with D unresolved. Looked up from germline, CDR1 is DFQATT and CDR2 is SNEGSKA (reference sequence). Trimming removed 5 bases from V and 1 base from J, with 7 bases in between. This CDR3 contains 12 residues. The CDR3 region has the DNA TGCAGTGCTTTTCTGGGCACAGATACGCAGTATTTT. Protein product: CSAFLGTDTQYF.

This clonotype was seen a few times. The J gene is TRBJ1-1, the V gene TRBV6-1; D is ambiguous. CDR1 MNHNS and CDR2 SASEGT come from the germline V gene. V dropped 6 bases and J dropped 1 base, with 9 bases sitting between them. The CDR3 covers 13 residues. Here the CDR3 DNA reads TGTGCCAGCAGAAAGATATGGAACACTGAAGCTTTCTTT. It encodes CASRKIWNTEAFF.

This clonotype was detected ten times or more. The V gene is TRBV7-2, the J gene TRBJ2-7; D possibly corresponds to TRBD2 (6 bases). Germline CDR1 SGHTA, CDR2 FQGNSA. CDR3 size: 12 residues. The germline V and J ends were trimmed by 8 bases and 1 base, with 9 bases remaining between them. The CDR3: CASALASYEQYF. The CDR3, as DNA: TGTGCCAGCGCGCTAGCGTCCTACGAGCAGTACTTC.

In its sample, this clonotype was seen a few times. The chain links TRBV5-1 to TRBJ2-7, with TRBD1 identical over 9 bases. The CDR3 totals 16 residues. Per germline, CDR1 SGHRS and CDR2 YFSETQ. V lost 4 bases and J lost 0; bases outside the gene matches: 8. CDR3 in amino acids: CASSLPPGQGSYEQYF. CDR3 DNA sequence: TGCGCCAGCAGCCTACCCCCGGGACAGGGCTCCTACGAGCAGTACTTC.

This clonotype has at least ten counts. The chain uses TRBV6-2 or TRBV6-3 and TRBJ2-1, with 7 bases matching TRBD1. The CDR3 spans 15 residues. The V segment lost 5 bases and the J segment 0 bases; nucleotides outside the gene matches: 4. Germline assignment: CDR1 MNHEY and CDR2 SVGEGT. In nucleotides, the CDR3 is TGTGCCAGCAGTGAGGGACAGAGCTCCTACAATGAGCAGTTCTTC. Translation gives CASSEGQSSYNEQFF.